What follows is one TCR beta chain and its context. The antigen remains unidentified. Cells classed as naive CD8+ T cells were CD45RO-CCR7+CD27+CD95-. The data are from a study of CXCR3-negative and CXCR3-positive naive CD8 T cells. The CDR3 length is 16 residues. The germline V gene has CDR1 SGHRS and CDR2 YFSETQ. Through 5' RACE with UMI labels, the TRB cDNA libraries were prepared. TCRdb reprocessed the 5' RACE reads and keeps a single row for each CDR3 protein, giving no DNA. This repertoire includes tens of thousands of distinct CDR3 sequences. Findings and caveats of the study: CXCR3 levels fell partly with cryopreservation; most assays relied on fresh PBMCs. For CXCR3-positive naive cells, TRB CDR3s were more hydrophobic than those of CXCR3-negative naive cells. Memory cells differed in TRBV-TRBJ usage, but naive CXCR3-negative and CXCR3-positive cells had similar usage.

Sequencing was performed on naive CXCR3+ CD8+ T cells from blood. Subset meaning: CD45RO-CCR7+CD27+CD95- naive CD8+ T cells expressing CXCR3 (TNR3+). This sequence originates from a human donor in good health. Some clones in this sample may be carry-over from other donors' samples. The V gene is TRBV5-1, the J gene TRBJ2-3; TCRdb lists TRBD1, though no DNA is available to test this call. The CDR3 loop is CASSLYGGAMVDTQYF.